This T cell receptor (beta chain) was found in a study of cytomegalovirus exposure and HLA in healthy donors. Notes on the study in general: It was 164 TCR beta chains that were listed as cytomegalovirus-associated.

Vbeta (60) and Jbeta (13) primers were used in the PCR. The method was immunoSEQ multiplex PCR; TCRdb's version includes in-frame clones alone and lacks a portion of them. The table includes 150,000 to 200,000 clones, about 77% detected once. Regarding this clone: What it recognizes is unknown.

Trimming took off 6 bases at V and 4 bases at J, with 19 bases between the two ends. The germline V gene encodes CDR1 SEHNR and CDR2 FQNEAQ (reference sequence). This CDR3 region has 16 residues. This rearrangement joins TRBV7-9 to TRBJ2-1; weak D call: TRBD2 (6 bases). The TCR was taken from a woman aged 25 to 45 in good health and CMV-seropositive. Sequences were obtained from PBMCs. The CDR3 sequence: CASRGGGPNLYNEQFF. The CDR3 DNA sequence: TGTGCCAGCAGGGGAGGAGGGCCCAATTTGTACAATGAGCAGTTCTTC. Filled out from reference TRBV7-9 and TRBJ2-1, the complete variable domain reads DTGVSQNPRHKITKRGQNVTFRCDPISEHNRLYWYRQTLGQGPEFLTYFQNEAQLEKSRLLSDRFSAERPKGSFSTLEIQRTEQGDSAMYLCASRGGGPNLYNEQFFGPGTRLTVL.